Shown below are 2 T cell receptor beta chains from a single sample sequenced in a study of cytomegalovirus exposure and HLA in healthy donors (dated by TCRdb to about 2017). Library construction relied on the immunoSEQ multiplex PCR assay. For the multiplex PCR, a mixture combining 60 forward primers for TCR Vbeta segments and 13 reverse primers for TCR Jbeta segments was used. TCRdb took over this immuneACCESS table, retaining in-frame rearrangements with V and J assigned. Such tables are incomplete; in checked studies, under half of the missing clones stem from an unresolved V gene, and the remainder is unexplained. This sample lists about 160,000 clones; roughly 80% were detected once. Around 4% of the sample goes to the ten largest clones. The specimen was PBMCs. The receptor source for this set is a middle-aged man in good health and CMV-seronegative.

The chain carries TRBV29-1 and TRBJ1-5, with D possibly TRBD1 on 6 matching bases. Trimming shortened V by 7 bases and J by 1 base, and 14 bases separated the two germline ends. CDR3 size: 14 residues. Germline-derived CDR1 and CDR2 are SQVTM and ANQGSEA. The CDR3 protein is CSASAGASNQPQHF. CDR3 coding DNA: TGCAGCGCTTCCGCGGGGGCGAGCAATCAGCCCCAGCATTTT.

The chain has TRBV5-6 and TRBJ2-7, with 9 bases identical to TRBD1. Germline CDR1 is SGHDT and CDR2 is YYEEEE. V gave up 4 bases and J gave up 3 bases; unmatched junction bases: 11. This CDR3 contains 16 residues. CDR3 amino acids: CASSASPRDRVYEQYF. The CDR3 DNA reads as TGTGCCAGCAGCGCCTCCCCCCGGGACAGGGTCTACGAGCAGTACTTC.